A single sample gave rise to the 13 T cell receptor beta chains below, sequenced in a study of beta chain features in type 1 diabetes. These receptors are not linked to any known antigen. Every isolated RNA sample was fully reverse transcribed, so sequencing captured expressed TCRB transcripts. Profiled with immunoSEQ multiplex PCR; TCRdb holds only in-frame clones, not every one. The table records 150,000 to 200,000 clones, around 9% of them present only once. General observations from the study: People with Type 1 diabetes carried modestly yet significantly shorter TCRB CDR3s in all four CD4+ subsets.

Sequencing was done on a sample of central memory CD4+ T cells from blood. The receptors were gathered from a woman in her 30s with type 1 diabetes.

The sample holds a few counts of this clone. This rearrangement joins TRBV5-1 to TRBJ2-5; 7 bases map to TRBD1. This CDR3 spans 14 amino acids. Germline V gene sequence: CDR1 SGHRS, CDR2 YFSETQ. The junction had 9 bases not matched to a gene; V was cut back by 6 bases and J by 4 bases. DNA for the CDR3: TGCGCCAGCACACCGGGACAGCCACCAGAGACCCAGTACTTC. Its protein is CASTPGQPPETQYF.

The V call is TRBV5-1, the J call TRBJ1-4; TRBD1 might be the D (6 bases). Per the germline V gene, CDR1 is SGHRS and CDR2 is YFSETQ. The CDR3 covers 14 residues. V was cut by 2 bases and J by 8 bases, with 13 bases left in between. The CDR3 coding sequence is TGCGCCAGCAGCTTAATGACAGGTGCGGAAAAACTGTTTTTT. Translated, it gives CASSLMTGAEKLFF.

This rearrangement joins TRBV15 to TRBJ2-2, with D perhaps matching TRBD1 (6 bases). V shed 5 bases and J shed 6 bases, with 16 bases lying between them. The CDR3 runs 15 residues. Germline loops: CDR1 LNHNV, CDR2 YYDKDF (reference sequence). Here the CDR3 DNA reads TGTGCCACCAGCCAAAAAAACAGGGTCCCCGGGGAGCTGTTTTTT. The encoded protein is CATSQKNRVPGELFF.

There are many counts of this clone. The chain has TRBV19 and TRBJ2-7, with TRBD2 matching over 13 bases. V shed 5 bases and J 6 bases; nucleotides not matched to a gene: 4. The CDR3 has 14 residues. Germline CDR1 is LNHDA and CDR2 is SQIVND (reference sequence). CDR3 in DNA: TGTGCCAGTAGTCCCGGACTAGCGGGAGTCGAGCAGTACTTC. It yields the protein CASSPGLAGVEQYF.

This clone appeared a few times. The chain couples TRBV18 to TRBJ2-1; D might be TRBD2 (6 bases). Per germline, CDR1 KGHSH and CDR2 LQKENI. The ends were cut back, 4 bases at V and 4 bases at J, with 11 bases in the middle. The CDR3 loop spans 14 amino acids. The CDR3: CASSRGLQYNEQFF. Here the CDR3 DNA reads TGTGCCAGCTCACGGGGACTGCAGTACAATGAGCAGTTCTTC.

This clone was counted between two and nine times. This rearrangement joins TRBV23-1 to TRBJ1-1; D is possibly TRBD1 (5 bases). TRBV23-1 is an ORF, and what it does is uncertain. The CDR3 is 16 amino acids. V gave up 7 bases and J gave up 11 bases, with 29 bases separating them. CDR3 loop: CASTPLMGLTSVRAFF. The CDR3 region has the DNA TGCGCCAGCACCCCCCTGATGGGACTAACATCGGTGCGGGCTTTCTTT.

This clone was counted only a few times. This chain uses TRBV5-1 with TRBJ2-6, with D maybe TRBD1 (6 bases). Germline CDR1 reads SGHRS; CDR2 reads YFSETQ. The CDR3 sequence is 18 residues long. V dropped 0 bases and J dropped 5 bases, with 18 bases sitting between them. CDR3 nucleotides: TGCGCCAGCAGCTTGGAACCCGGGCAAGGGGGTCGGGCCAACGTCCTGACTTTC. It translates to CASSLEPGQGGRANVLTF.

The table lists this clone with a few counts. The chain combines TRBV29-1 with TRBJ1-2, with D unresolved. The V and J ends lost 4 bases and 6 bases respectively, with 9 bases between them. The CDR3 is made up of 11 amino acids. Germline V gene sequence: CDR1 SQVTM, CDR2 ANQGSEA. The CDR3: CSVGKRDGYTF. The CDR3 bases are TGCAGCGTTGGGAAACGGGATGGCTACACCTTC.

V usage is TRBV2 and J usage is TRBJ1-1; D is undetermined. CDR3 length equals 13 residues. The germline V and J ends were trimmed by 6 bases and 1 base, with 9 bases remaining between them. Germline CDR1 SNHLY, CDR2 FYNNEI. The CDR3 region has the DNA TGTGCCAGCAGCTCTGACTGGAACACTGAAGCTTTCTTT. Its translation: CASSSDWNTEAFF.

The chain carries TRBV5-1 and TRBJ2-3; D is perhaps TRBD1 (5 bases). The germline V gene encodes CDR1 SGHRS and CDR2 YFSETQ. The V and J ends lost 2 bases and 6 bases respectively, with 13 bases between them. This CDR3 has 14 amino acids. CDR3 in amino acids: CASSLDSSIDTQYF. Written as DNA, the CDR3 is TGCGCCAGCAGCTTAGACAGTTCTATTGATACGCAGTATTTT.

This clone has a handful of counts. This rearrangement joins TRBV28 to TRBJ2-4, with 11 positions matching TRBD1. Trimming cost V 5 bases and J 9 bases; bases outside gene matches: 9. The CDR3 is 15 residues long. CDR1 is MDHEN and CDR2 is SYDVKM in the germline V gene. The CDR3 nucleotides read TGTGCCAGCAGTCAAGATGGACAGGGGGCTATCATTCAGTACTTC. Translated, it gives CASSQDGQGAIIQYF.

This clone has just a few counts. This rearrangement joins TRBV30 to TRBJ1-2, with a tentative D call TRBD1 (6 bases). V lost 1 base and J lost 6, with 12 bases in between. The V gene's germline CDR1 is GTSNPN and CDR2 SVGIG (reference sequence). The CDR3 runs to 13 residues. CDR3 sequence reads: CAWSGQDVHGYTF. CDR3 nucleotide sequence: TGTGCCTGGAGTGGACAGGACGTGCATGGCTACACCTTC.

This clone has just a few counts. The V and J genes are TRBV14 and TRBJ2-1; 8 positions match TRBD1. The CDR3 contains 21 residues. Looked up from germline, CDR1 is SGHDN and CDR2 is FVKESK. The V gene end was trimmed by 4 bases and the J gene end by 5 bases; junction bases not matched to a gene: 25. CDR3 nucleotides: TGTGCCAGCAGCCTACAACCACCCTTGGGACAGGAGGAATTCGGAAACAATGAGCAGTTCTTC. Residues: CASSLQPPLGQEEFGNNEQFF.